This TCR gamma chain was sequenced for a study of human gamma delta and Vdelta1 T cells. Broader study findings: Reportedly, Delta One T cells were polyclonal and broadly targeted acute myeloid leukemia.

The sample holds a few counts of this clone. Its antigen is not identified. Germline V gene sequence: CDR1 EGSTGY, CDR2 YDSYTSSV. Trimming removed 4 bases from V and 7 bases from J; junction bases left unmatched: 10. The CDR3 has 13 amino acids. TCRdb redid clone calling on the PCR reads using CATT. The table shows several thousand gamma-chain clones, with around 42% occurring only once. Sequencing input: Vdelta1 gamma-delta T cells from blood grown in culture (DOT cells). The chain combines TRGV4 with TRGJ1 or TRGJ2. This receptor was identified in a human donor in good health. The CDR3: CATWEIVGYKKLF. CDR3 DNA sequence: TGTGCCACCTGGGAAATAGTGGGATATAAGAAACTCTTT.